The 14 T cell receptor beta chains below come from one sample, sequenced in a study of T cell responses to AZD1222 COVID-19 vaccine. Only in-frame clones appear in the TCRdb table, and some are missing; sequencing was by immunoSEQ multiplex PCR. The sample lists roughly 100,000 clones, 80% to 95% seen once, with roughly 8% in the top ten. The sample in question was peripheral blood, obtained 28 days after the second AZD1222 dose. Source of these receptors: an adult who received the AZD1222 COVID-19 vaccine.

The chain carries TRBV5-4 and TRBJ1-6, with 8 bases identical to TRBD1. The CDR3 has 15 amino acids. Germline CDR1 SGHNT, CDR2 YYREEE (reference sequence). Trimming at V came to 4 bases and at J to 7 bases, leaving 7 bases not matched to a gene. This chain's CDR3 is CASSTGGGRNSPLHF. CDR3 bases: TGTGCCAGCAGCACAGGGGGGGGGAGAAATTCACCCCTCCACTTT.

The gene calls are TRBV4-3 and TRBJ2-6; tentatively, D is TRBD1 (5 bases). The germline gives CDR1 LGHNA, CDR2 YSLEER. This CDR3 contains 18 residues. Trimming took 1 base from V and 0 from J, leaving 13 bases between them. This CDR3 is CASSQVDSLFSGANVLTF. For the CDR3, the DNA is TGCGCCAGCAGCCAAGTCGACAGCTTGTTCTCTGGGGCCAACGTCCTGACTTTC.

The chain recombines TRBV9 with TRBJ2-2, with TRBD1 matching 7 bases. V gave up 6 bases and J gave up 0 bases; unmatched junction bases: 14. The length of the CDR3 is 18 residues. Germline V gene data show CDR1 as SGDLS and CDR2 as YYNGEE. For the CDR3, the DNA is TGTGCCAGCACCTCTATTGGGGACAGTTTATCGAACACCGGGGAGCTGTTTTTT. The encoded protein is CASTSIGDSLSNTGELFF. Looking up the rest from reference TRBV9 and TRBJ2-2 gives the full variable domain: DSGVTQTPKHLITATGQRVTLRCSPRSGDLSVYWYQQSLDQGLQFLIQYYNGEERAKGNILERFSAQQFPDLHSELNLSSLELGDSALYFCASTSIGDSLSNTGELFFGEGSRLTVL.

J is TRBJ1-5 and V is TRBV5-1, with a tentative D call TRBD1 (5 bases). This CDR3 region has 14 residues. Trimming removed 3 bases from V and 7 bases from J, with 14 bases in between. Germline lookup yields CDR1 SGHRS and CDR2 YFSETQ. The CDR3 DNA reads TGCGCCAGCAGCTCCTCGGGGGGTGGGCAGCCCCAGCATTTT. Its protein is CASSSSGGGQPQHF.

This sequence joins TRBV29-1 and TRBJ1-2; TRBD1 is a possible D gene (6 bases). V was shortened by 5 bases and J by 4 bases, with 11 bases between the two germline ends. CDR3 size: 12 residues. In germline, CDR1 is SQVTM, CDR2 ANQGSEA. The CDR3 sequence is CSVTGQFYGYTF. The CDR3, as DNA: TGCAGCGTTACGGGACAATTCTATGGCTACACCTTC.

This clone was observed a single time. The V and J genes are TRBV29-1 and TRBJ1-5; TRBD1 matches 7 bases. The CDR3 is made up of 12 amino acids. Germline CDR1 is SQVTM and CDR2 is ANQGSEA. The V segment lost 8 bases and the J segment 9 bases; nucleotides outside the gene matches: 10. CDR3 coding DNA: TGCAGCATAGGGGGCGACTTAGGGCCCCAGCATTTT. As protein: CSIGGDLGPQHF.

V is TRBV29-1 and J is TRBJ1-6; a weak D match, TRBD1 (5 bases). This CDR3 spans 13 amino acids. V was pared by 4 bases and J by 7 bases, with 11 bases between. Germline V lookup: CDR1 SQVTM, CDR2 ANQGSEA. CDR3 protein: CSVGRDSNSPLHF. The CDR3 region has the DNA TGCAGCGTTGGCAGGGATTCCAATTCACCCCTCCACTTT.

This chain links TRBV19 with TRBJ1-5, with D possibly matching TRBD1 (5 bases). This CDR3 comprises 15 residues. CDR1 LNHDA and CDR2 SQIVND come from the germline V gene (reference sequence). V shed 6 bases and J shed 2 bases, with 14 bases lying between them. The CDR3 nucleotides read TGTGCCAGTAGGAACTCGGGGCGAGGCAATCAGCCCCAGCATTTT. This gives the protein CASRNSGRGNQPQHF.

V gene TRBV6-5 combines with J gene TRBJ1-2; D unresolved. Trimming removed 2 bases from V and 2 bases from J, with 9 bases in between. Looked up from germline, CDR1 is MNHEY and CDR2 is SVGAGI. The CDR3 has 14 amino acids. CDR3 in DNA: TGTGCCAGCAGTTACGTCAAAGGAAACTATGGCTACACCTTC. Encoded protein: CASSYVKGNYGYTF.

In its sample, this clone was seen a few times. This chain links TRBV4-3 with TRBJ2-1; tentatively, D is TRBD2 (5 bases). Trimming left V 1 base short and J 7 bases short, with 11 bases between. This CDR3 comprises 14 residues. The germline V gene has CDR1 LGHNA and CDR2 YSLEER. DNA of the CDR3: TGCGCCAGCAGCCAAGGTGCGGGTGTGAATGAGCAGTTCTTC. Residues: CASSQGAGVNEQFF.

The chain has TRBV5-1 and TRBJ2-3; TRBD1 matches 9 bases. Germline loops: CDR1 SGHRS, CDR2 YFSETQ. V lost 0 bases to trimming and J lost 5 bases; unmatched junction nucleotides: 4. The CDR3 spans 15 residues. The CDR3 here is CASSLEGQGGDTQYF. The CDR3 nucleotides are TGCGCCAGCAGCTTGGAGGGACAGGGTGGAGATACGCAGTATTTT.

The V and J genes are TRBV18 and TRBJ2-7; 9 nucleotides agree with TRBD1. Germline lookup yields CDR1 KGHSH and CDR2 LQKENI. The CDR3 runs 14 residues. V lost 3 bases, J lost 6 bases, and 6 bases stayed unmatched. CDR3 nucleotides: TGTGCCAGCTCACCGGGGGACAGGGCTAGCGAGCAGTACTTC. Its translation: CASSPGDRASEQYF. The full variable domain, completed using reference TRBV18 and TRBJ2-7, is NAGVMQNPRHLVRRRGQEARLRCSPMKGHSHVYWYRQLPEEGLKFMVYLQKENIIDESGMPKERFSAEFPKEGPSILRIQQVVRGDSAAYFCASSPGDRASEQYFGPGTRLTVT.

This rearrangement joins TRBV6-5 to TRBJ2-7; possibly TRBD1 for D (6 bases). Per germline, CDR1 MNHEY and CDR2 SVGAGI. V was shortened by 5 bases and J by 4 bases, with 9 bases between the two germline ends. The CDR3 length is 12 residues. CDR3 bases: TGTGCCAGCAGTCCCCAGGGGTACGAGCAGTACTTC. It codes for CASSPQGYEQYF.

The rearrangement uses TRBV18 and TRBJ2-7, with 9 nucleotides matching TRBD1. CDR3 size: 15 residues. CDR1 and CDR2 from the germline V gene are KGHSH and LQKENI. The V segment lost 3 bases and the J segment 6 bases; nucleotides outside the gene matches: 9. For the CDR3, the DNA is TGTGCCAGCTCACCTGGGACAGGGAGTAAAGGCGAGCAGTACTTC. This translates into CASSPGTGSKGEQYF.